The 32 T cell receptor beta chains below all came from one sample that was sequenced in a study of technical replicates of blood from a few donors (dated by TCRdb to the late 2010s). Libraries were constructed by the immunoSEQ multiplex PCR assay. In TCRdb, the immuneACCESS table is reduced to in-frame sequences with V and J assigned. These tables do not hold every clone; where another copy was compared, an unresolved V gene accounts for under half, and the others remain unexplained. This sample gives 80,000 or so clones in total; approximately 96% of them show up just once. The leading ten clones occupy around 0.2% of the sample. Sequencing input: T cells isolated from PBMCs. The receptors were sampled from a human donor in good health.

V usage is TRBV7-8 and J usage is TRBJ2-7; tentative D call: TRBD1 (5 bases). There are 16 residues in the CDR3. The V end was cut by 0 bases, the J end by 3 bases, with 15 bases between. The germline V gene encodes CDR1 SGHVS and CDR2 FQNEAQ. The CDR3 is CASSLAMGLRGYEQYF. CDR3 nucleotides: TGTGCCAGCAGCTTAGCTATGGGGCTAAGAGGCTACGAGCAGTACTTC. Using reference TRBV7-8 and TRBJ2-7 for the parts outside the CDR3, the full variable domain is GAGVSQSPRYKVAKRGQDVALRCDPISGHVSLFWYQQALGQGPEFLTYFQNEAQLDKSGLPSDRFFAERPEGSVSTLKIQRTQQEDSAVYLCASSLAMGLRGYEQYFGPGTRLTVT.

This chain uses TRBV29-1 with TRBJ1-1; no definite D call. With 7 bases removed from V and 1 base from J, the gap between germline ends came to 13 bases. This CDR3 has 13 residues. In germline, CDR1 is SQVTM, CDR2 ANQGSEA. CDR3 in DNA: TGCAGCGCCAAGACAAGGCAGAACACTGAAGCTTTCTTT. This codes for CSAKTRQNTEAFF.

This sequence joins TRBV2 and TRBJ1-4; 7 bases map to TRBD1. V trimming: 6 bases; J trimming: 8 bases; junction bases outside the gene matches: 9. CDR1 and CDR2 from the germline V gene are SNHLY and FYNNEI. The CDR3 has 14 amino acids. The CDR3 sequence: CASSKTGVEEKLFF. The CDR3 region has the DNA TGTGCCAGCAGCAAAACAGGGGTGGAGGAAAAACTGTTTTTT.

The chain carries TRBV5-5 and TRBJ2-7; D is ambiguous. The V and J ends lost 4 bases and 2 bases respectively, with 19 bases between them. This CDR3 is built from 16 residues. Per germline, CDR1 SGHKS and CDR2 YYEKEE (reference sequence). In DNA, the CDR3 is TGTGCCAGCAGCCCTACCCCAATCACCGTAACCTACGAGCAGTACTTC. This codes for CASSPTPITVTYEQYF.

V gene TRBV5-1 combines with J gene TRBJ2-5, with TRBD2 identical over 8 bases. Germline values: CDR1 SGHRS, CDR2 YFSETQ. CDR3 length: 14 amino acids. Germline trimming cut 6 bases from V and 4 bases from J; bases unmatched to any gene: 8. CDR3 sequence reads: CASTGGSVGETQYF. In nucleotides, the CDR3 is TGCGCCAGCACGGGGGGGAGCGTAGGAGAGACCCAGTACTTC.

The CDR3 reads CASNTGGPIPYEQYF. In DNA form, the CDR3 reads TGTGCCAGCAACACGGGCGGGCCCATCCCGTACGAGCAGTACTTC. The chain links TRBV28 to TRBJ2-7, with D possibly TRBD2 on 5 matching bases. Germline V gene sequence: CDR1 MDHEN, CDR2 SYDVKM. The CDR3 runs 15 residues. Trimming left V 7 bases short and J 4 bases short, with 20 bases between.

The rearrangement uses TRBV7-8 and TRBJ1-2; weak D call: TRBD1 (6 bases). Germline-derived CDR1 and CDR2 are SGHVS and FQNEAQ. The CDR3 is 14 amino acids. With 3 bases removed from V and 8 bases from J, the gap between germline ends came to 16 bases. The CDR3 loop reads CASSFATGPDGYTF. CDR3 nucleotides: TGTGCCAGCAGCTTCGCTACAGGGCCGGACGGCTACACCTTC.

This clone appeared once. The chain combines TRBV4-1 with TRBJ1-5, with a possible D match to TRBD1 (6 bases). The CDR3 has 14 residues. Between the trimmed V and J ends, which lost 1 base and 9 bases, there was a span of 13 bases. The germline V gene encodes CDR1 MGHRA and CDR2 YSYEKL. CDR3: CASSQVGGGRPQHF. In DNA form, the CDR3 reads TGCGCCAGCAGCCAAGTGGGAGGGGGTCGGCCCCAGCATTTT.

The genes are TRBV29-1 and TRBJ2-7; TRBD2 is a possible D gene (6 bases). Trimming removed 2 bases at V and 0 bases at J, with 11 bases between. In germline, CDR1 is SQVTM, CDR2 ANQGSEA. The CDR3 totals 14 residues. CDR3 DNA sequence: TGCAGCGTTGAATTGGACTACCACTCCTACGAGCAGTACTTC. It specifies CSVELDYHSYEQYF.

The chain links TRBV6-5 to TRBJ1-1; D is perhaps TRBD1 (6 bases). The germline CDR1 and CDR2 sequences are MNHEY and SVGAGI. V lost 6 bases, J lost 4 bases, and 18 bases lay in between. This CDR3 comprises 15 residues. CDR3 sequence reads: CASSQTGARTTEAFF. The CDR3 DNA follows: TGTGCCAGCAGCCAGACAGGCGCTCGGACCACTGAAGCTTTCTTT.

The chain is built from TRBV4-1 and TRBJ1-5, with TRBD1 as a possible D gene (6 bases). V was shortened by 5 bases and J by 3 bases, with 17 bases between the two germline ends. From germline, CDR1 is MGHRA and CDR2 YSYEKL. The CDR3 length is 16 residues. For the CDR3, the DNA is TGCGCCAGCAGCGGGGGGGCATTTAGTAACAATCAGCCCCAGCATTTT. Its translation is CASSGGAFSNNQPQHF.

This chain connects TRBV19 to TRBJ2-2, with D tentatively TRBD2 (6 bases). Trimming shortened V by 5 bases and J by 5 bases, and 15 bases separated the two germline ends. The V gene's germline CDR1 is LNHDA and CDR2 SQIVND (reference sequence). The CDR3 runs 15 residues. The CDR3 nucleotides are TGTGCCAGTAGTCCGGGCTATGGGGGGACCGGGGAGCTGTTTTTT. The encoded protein is CASSPGYGGTGELFF. Using reference TRBV19 and TRBJ2-2 for the parts outside the CDR3, the full variable domain is DGGITQSPKYLFRKEGQNVTLSCEQNLNHDAMYWYRQDPGQGLRLIYYSQIVNDFQKGDIAEGYSVSREKKESFPLTVTSAQKNPTAFYLCASSPGYGGTGELFFGEGSRLTVL.

The V call is TRBV4-1, the J call TRBJ2-1; 7 bases align to TRBD1. The germline CDR1 and CDR2 sequences are MGHRA and YSYEKL. The V gene end was trimmed by 2 bases and the J gene end by 0 bases; junction bases not matched to a gene: 10. The CDR3 contains 18 residues. For the CDR3, the DNA is TGCGCCAGCAGCCAAACCATACAGGGGACCTCCTCCTACAATGAGCAGTTCTTC. It yields the protein CASSQTIQGTSSYNEQFF.

J is TRBJ1-6 and V is TRBV11-2; TRBD1 matches 7 bases. The J segment lost 8 bases and the V segment lost 8 bases, leaving 12 bases of the junction unmatched. Germline V gene data show CDR1 as SGHAT and CDR2 as FQNNGV. This CDR3 region has 15 residues. DNA for the CDR3: TGTGCCAGCGGTATGGACAGGCGAGAGGATTCACCCCTCCACTTT. Its translation: CASGMDRREDSPLHF.

V and J are TRBV28 and TRBJ1-1, with TRBD1 as a possible D gene (5 bases). Trimming cost V 1 base and J 1 base, with 19 bases left between them. The length of the CDR3 is 18 residues. Per the germline V gene, CDR1 is MDHEN and CDR2 is SYDVKM. The CDR3 sequence: CASSLLTAGGAPNTEAFF. DNA of the CDR3: TGTGCCAGCAGTTTATTAACGGCTGGAGGGGCCCCGAACACTGAAGCTTTCTTT.

The rearrangement joins TRBV7-6 to TRBJ1-4; 8 nucleotides line up with TRBD1. This CDR3 spans 14 amino acids. Per the germline V gene, CDR1 is SGHVS and CDR2 is FNYEAQ. Trimming at V came to 4 bases and at J to 7 bases, leaving 5 bases not matched to a gene. CDR3 bases: TGTGCCAGCAGCTCGGACAGGGCTTTTGAAAAACTGTTTTTT. Amino acid sequence: CASSSDRAFEKLFF. The full variable domain, with the rest looked up from reference TRBV7-6 and TRBJ1-4, is GAGVSQSPRYKVTKRGQDVALRCDPISGHVSLYWYRQALGQGPEFLTYFNYEAQQDKSGLPNDRFSAERPEGSISTLTIQRTEQRDSAMYRCASSSDRAFEKLFFGSGTQLSVL.

The rearrangement links TRBV10-2 to TRBJ1-4; possibly TRBD1 for D (5 bases). Trimming left V 6 bases short and J 10 bases short, with 15 bases between. Germline V gives CDR1 WSHSY, CDR2 SAAADI. The CDR3 runs 13 residues. Written as DNA, the CDR3 is TGCGCCAGCAGAAAGGGACTTGTAGGAAAACTGTTTTTT. This translates into CASRKGLVGKLFF.

The rearrangement uses TRBV7-2 and TRBJ1-2, with D unresolved. Trimming shortened V by 2 bases and J by 5 bases, and 6 bases separated the two germline ends. This CDR3 has 12 amino acids. Per the germline V gene, CDR1 is SGHTA and CDR2 is FQGNSA. The CDR3 loop is CASSLTVYGYTF. The CDR3 nucleotides read TGTGCCAGCAGCTTAACTGTGTATGGCTACACCTTC.

This chain links TRBV5-4 with TRBJ2-2, with D possibly matching TRBD2 (5 bases). This CDR3 has 16 amino acids. The V gene's germline CDR1 is SGHNT and CDR2 YYREEE (reference sequence). Trimming stripped 2 bases from V and 5 bases from J, with 16 bases between. The CDR3 DNA reads TGTGCCAGCAGCTTCCCCGAGTCGGGAAGGACCGGGGAGCTGTTTTTT. Its protein product is CASSFPESGRTGELFF.

The J gene is TRBJ2-7, the V gene TRBV6-5, with 7 bases fitting TRBD2. Losses at the gene ends were 6 bases for V and 2 bases for J; bases not matched to a gene: 7. Germline CDR1 and CDR2: MNHEY and SVGAGI. CDR3 length: 14 amino acids. The CDR3 reads CASSVAGLTYEQYF. CDR3 DNA: TGTGCCAGCAGCGTAGCGGGTCTTACCTACGAGCAGTACTTC.

This chain uses TRBV5-1 with TRBJ2-7; 12 bases align to TRBD2. After removal of 3 bases from V and 3 bases from J, the junction contained 1 base not matched to a gene. The germline V gene encodes CDR1 SGHRS and CDR2 YFSETQ. The CDR3 is 14 residues long. CDR3 sequence: CASSWTSGDYEQYF. The DNA of the CDR3 is TGCGCCAGCAGCTGGACTAGCGGGGACTACGAGCAGTACTTC.

This chain joins TRBV6-1 and TRBJ2-3; maybe TRBD1 (6 bases). In germline, CDR1 is MNHNS, CDR2 SASEGT. This CDR3 is 16 amino acids long. Trimming took 2 bases from V and 2 from J, leaving 14 bases between them. CDR3: CASSELRGTITDTQYF. CDR3 nucleotides: TGTGCCAGCAGTGAACTAAGGGGGACGATCACAGATACGCAGTATTTT.

The chain combines TRBV28 with TRBJ2-5; D might be TRBD2 (6 bases). Between the trimmed V and J ends, which lost 3 bases and 5 bases, there was a span of 13 bases. This CDR3 is 14 amino acids long. Germline V gene lookup returns CDR1 MDHEN and CDR2 SYDVKM. This CDR3 reads CASSFSGELETQYF. CDR3 in DNA: TGTGCCAGCAGTTTTTCGGGGGAGCTGGAGACCCAGTACTTC.

This chain connects TRBV6-5 to TRBJ1-2; D is unclear. The CDR3 spans 14 residues. From germline, CDR1 is MNHEY and CDR2 SVGAGI. V was trimmed by 0 bases and J by 8 bases, leaving 13 bases between them. In DNA form, the CDR3 reads TGTGCCAGCAGTTACTCGTCCCACAACGGGGGCTACACCTTC. The encoded protein is CASSYSSHNGGYTF.

V and J are TRBV2 and TRBJ1-2; 8 bases match TRBD1. The germline V gene has CDR1 SNHLY and CDR2 FYNNEI. With 6 bases clipped from V and 0 bases from J, the junction kept 3 bases outside the gene matches. The CDR3 totals 14 residues. The CDR3 region is CASSEQGANYGYTF. CDR3 coding DNA: TGTGCCAGCAGCGAACAGGGGGCTAACTATGGCTACACCTTC.

The chain joins TRBV5-1 to TRBJ2-7, with 10 nucleotides matching TRBD2. V trimming: 1 base; J trimming: 5 bases; junction bases outside the gene matches: 6. This CDR3 spans 15 amino acids. Germline CDR1 SGHRS, CDR2 YFSETQ. The CDR3 loop reads CASSLFPSGSDEQYF. The CDR3 nucleotides read TGCGCCAGCAGCTTGTTTCCTAGCGGGAGTGACGAGCAGTACTTC.

The CDR3 DNA reads as TGTGCCAGCAGACCGTCAGGGCCTTCCCAGTTTGGCTACACCTTC. Translation: CASRPSGPSQFGYTF. The rearrangement links TRBV28 to TRBJ1-2, with a possible D match to TRBD1 (5 bases). From germline, CDR1 is MDHEN and CDR2 SYDVKM. This CDR3 region has 15 residues. V lost 6 bases and J lost 7, with 21 bases in between.

The chain couples TRBV19 to TRBJ1-1, with D possibly TRBD1 on 6 matching bases. CDR1 is LNHDA and CDR2 is SQIVND in the germline V gene (reference sequence). V lost 3 bases to trimming and J lost 3 bases, with 8 bases between them. The CDR3 runs to 13 residues. Written as DNA, the CDR3 is TGTGCCAGTAGTATCGGACAGCACACTGAAGCTTTCTTT. Amino acid sequence: CASSIGQHTEAFF.

The chain employs TRBV28 and TRBJ2-3, with 7 bases lining up with TRBD1. The CDR3 has 14 residues. With 6 bases clipped from V and 2 bases from J, the junction kept 5 bases outside the gene matches. CDR1 and CDR2 from the germline V gene are MDHEN and SYDVKM. Here the CDR3 DNA reads TGTGCCAGCAGCCAAGGACAGGACACAGATACGCAGTATTTT. Its protein product is CASSQGQDTDTQYF.

The chain joins TRBV11-2 to TRBJ2-7; no definite D call. V lost 0 bases, J lost 2 bases, and 11 bases lay in between. The length of the CDR3 is 15 residues. Germline lookup yields CDR1 SGHAT and CDR2 FQNNGV. Here the CDR3 DNA reads TGTGCCAGCAGCTTAGATGAGTCGAGTACCTACGAGCAGTACTTC. This codes for CASSLDESSTYEQYF. The whole variable domain, filled in from reference TRBV11-2 and TRBJ2-7, reads EAGVAQSPRYKIIEKRQSVAFWCNPISGHATLYWYQQILGQGPKLLIQFQNNGVVDDSQLPKDRFSAERLKGVDSTLKIQPAKLEDSAVYLCASSLDESSTYEQYFGPGTRLTVT.

V gene TRBV28 combines with J gene TRBJ2-7; TRBD1 matches at 9 bases. After removal of 7 bases from V and 4 bases from J, the junction contained 11 bases not matched to a gene. CDR1 is MDHEN and CDR2 is SYDVKM in the germline V gene. The CDR3 totals 15 residues. The CDR3 DNA follows: TGTGCCAGCACCGGGGCGGGACAGGGTGAATACGAGCAGTACTTC. It yields the protein CASTGAGQGEYEQYF.

V gene TRBV5-1 combines with J gene TRBJ2-3; 7 nucleotides agree with TRBD1. The CDR3 sequence is 14 residues long. Trimming removed 4 bases from V and 3 bases from J; junction bases left unmatched: 5. Per germline, CDR1 SGHRS and CDR2 YFSETQ. CDR3 sequence reads: CASSAGTETDTQYF. CDR3 in DNA: TGCGCCAGCAGCGCCGGGACAGAGACAGATACGCAGTATTTT.